This T cell receptor (beta chain) emerged from a study of blood T cell repertoires in COVID-19. The repertoire was sequenced with immunoSEQ multiplex PCR; TCRdb's copy has only in-frame clones and lacks some. The data show a few hundred thousand clones, about 90% seen once. This CDR3 has 16 amino acids. The germline V gene has CDR1 KGHSH and CDR2 LQKENI. Trimming at V came to 2 bases and at J to 5 bases, leaving 6 bases not matched to a gene. V and J are TRBV18 and TRBJ1-2; TRBD1 aligns across 12 bases. The sample taken for sequencing was PBMCs or T cells enriched from blood (not recorded which). The receptor was isolated from a young woman who had recovered from COVID-19. The CDR3: CASSPGGTGGEYGYTF. The CDR3, as DNA: TGTGCCAGCTCACCAGGCGGGACAGGGGGCGAGTATGGCTACACCTTC.